The clone carrying this T cell receptor beta chain has more than one count but fewer than ten. What it binds is not known. The sample is drawn from a study of T cells in Graves' hyperthyroidism and ophthalmopathy. Study-level findings and limits: A median about 6.5 months before onset, the model predicted ophthalmopathy.

The germline gives CDR1 SGHTA, CDR2 FQGNSA. The CDR3 contains 14 residues. J lost 5 bases, V lost 3 bases, and 7 bases had no gene match. The source material, RNA transcripts, was used to amplify TCR beta CDR3 regions. RT-PCR in the first round (using the HTBI primer set) targeted the TCR CDR3. TCRdb re-derived calls from the multiplex PCR reads in MiXCR, one entry per CDR3 protein. The sample carries about 840,000 distinct CDR3 sequences, over 35% recorded once. Diagnoses were made from clinical symptoms, serum measures (thyroxine and TRAb), thyroid ultrasound and orbital computed tomography. PBMCs were obtained from 10 ml fresh peripheral blood.

Sequencing was done on a sample of blood. The chain combines TRBV7-2 with TRBJ2-7, with 7 bases fitting TRBD2. This receptor was obtained from a man aged 18 to 29 with Graves' hyperthyroidism. This chain's CDR3 is CASSFSGAPNEQYF. The CDR3 DNA follows: TGTGCCAGCAGCTTCAGCGGGGCCCCCAACGAGCAGTACTTC. The full variable domain, completed using reference TRBV7-2 and TRBJ2-7, is GAGVSQSPSNKVTEKGKDVELRCDPISGHTALYWYRQSLGQGLEFLIYFQGNSAPDKSGLPSDRFSAERTGGSVSTLTIQRTQQEDSAVYLCASSFSGAPNEQYFGPGTRLTVT.